A selection of T cell receptor beta chains follows, all from one sample in a study of response to subunit inactivated influenza vaccine. TCRdb itself ran the RT-PCR reads through MiXCR, one entry per CDR3 protein. This sample has about 570,000 distinct CDR3 sequences, with around 11% found just once. These data also formed part of another study, on T cells expressing NK-cell markers.

Material: PBMCs from blood, obtained on the day of vaccination. These receptors all stem from a man over 45 who received an inactivated influenza vaccine. Each CDR3 is given with its conserved first and last residue. The D gene is left open where the match is weak. Rows may omit the clone size; those that give it use once, few, many or a size class.

d_call: .; clone_size: many; j_call: TRBJ2-3; v_call: TRBV5-1; cdr3_length: 15; cdr3_aa: CASSLDGRQGDTQYF; cdr3_nt: TGCGCCAGCAGCTTGGACGGCAGGCAAGGAGATACGCAGTATTTT
d_call: .; clone_size: few; j_call: TRBJ2-7; v_call: TRBV11-1; cdr3_length: 15; cdr3_aa: CASSPRPSGVYEQYF; cdr3_nt: TGTGCCAGCAGCCCTAGGCCCTCCGGGGTCTACGAGCAGTACTTC
d_call: .; clone_size: few; j_call: TRBJ1-5; v_call: TRBV27; cdr3_length: 17; cdr3_aa: CASSLSNPRAGAQPQHF; cdr3_nt: TGTGCCAGCAGTTTATCGAATCCCAGGGCCGGGGCTCAGCCCCAGCATTTT
d_call: .; clone_size: few; j_call: TRBJ2-1; v_call: TRBV28; cdr3_length: 12; cdr3_aa: CASGRQGYEQFF; cdr3_nt: TGTGCCAGTGGGCGTCAGGGGTATGAGCAGTTCTTC
d_call: TRBD1; clone_size: few; j_call: TRBJ1-1; v_call: TRBV20-1; cdr3_length: 14; cdr3_aa: CSARPGGKGGRAFF; cdr3_nt: TGCAGTGCTAGACCAGGGGGAAAGGGCGGGAGAGCTTTCTTT
d_call: TRBD1; clone_size: few; j_call: TRBJ2-5; v_call: TRBV4-1; cdr3_length: 16; cdr3_aa: CASSQAGTGIGETQYF; cdr3_nt: TGCGCCAGCAGCCAAGCCGGGACAGGGATCGGAGAGACCCAGTACTTC
d_call: .; clone_size: .; j_call: TRBJ2-7; v_call: TRBV21-1; cdr3_length: 14; cdr3_aa: CASSTRQLSYEQYF; cdr3_nt: TGTGCCAGCAGCACTAGACAGCTCTCCTACGAGCAGTACTTC
d_call: TRBD2; clone_size: few; j_call: TRBJ2-7; v_call: TRBV20-1; cdr3_length: 21; cdr3_aa: CSPPPSLLAGGPGGRYYEQYF; cdr3_nt: TGCAGTCCACCACCCTCACTACTAGCGGGAGGGCCGGGGGGTAGGTACTACGAGCAGTACTTC
d_call: TRBD1; clone_size: few; j_call: TRBJ2-5; v_call: TRBV6-1; cdr3_length: 15; cdr3_aa: CASSGSGGWGETQYF; cdr3_nt: TGTGCCAGCAGTGGGTCAGGGGGCTGGGGGGAGACCCAGTACTTC
d_call: TRBD1; clone_size: many; j_call: TRBJ1-1; v_call: TRBV12-3/TRBV12-4; cdr3_length: 15; cdr3_aa: CASSLVAGGGTEAFF; cdr3_nt: TGTGCCAGCAGTTTAGTCGCAGGGGGGGGCACTGAAGCTTTCTTT
d_call: .; clone_size: .; j_call: TRBJ2-3; v_call: TRBV27; cdr3_length: 16; cdr3_aa: CASSFFVSQTADTQYF; cdr3_nt: TGTGCCAGCAGTTTCTTCGTTTCCCAAACGGCAGATACGCAGTATTTT
d_call: TRBD2; clone_size: .; j_call: TRBJ2-2; v_call: TRBV5-1; cdr3_length: 17; cdr3_aa: CASSFLSGLAATGELFF; cdr3_nt: TGCGCCAGCAGCTTTCTCTCGGGACTAGCGGCGACCGGGGAGCTGTTTTTT
d_call: TRBD1; clone_size: .; j_call: TRBJ2-5; v_call: TRBV7-2; cdr3_length: 14; cdr3_aa: CASSTRQGWETQYF; cdr3_nt: TGTGCCAGCAGCACGAGACAGGGCTGGGAGACCCAGTACTTC
d_call: .; clone_size: few; j_call: TRBJ2-3; v_call: TRBV7-2; cdr3_length: 16; cdr3_aa: CASSLRLGKGTDTQYF; cdr3_nt: TGTGCCAGCAGCTTAAGACTGGGTAAGGGCACAGATACGCAGTATTTT
d_call: TRBD2; clone_size: .; j_call: TRBJ2-1; v_call: TRBV27; cdr3_length: 14; cdr3_aa: CASSPGLPYNEQFF; cdr3_nt: TGTGCCAGCAGCCCGGGACTACCGTACAATGAGCAGTTCTTC
d_call: .; clone_size: many; j_call: TRBJ2-1; v_call: TRBV5-1; cdr3_length: 16; cdr3_aa: CASSLVARRSYNEQFF; cdr3_nt: TGCGCCAGCAGCTTGGTTGCGCGCCGCTCCTACAATGAGCAGTTCTTC
d_call: .; clone_size: few; j_call: TRBJ2-3; v_call: TRBV14; cdr3_length: 17; cdr3_aa: CASSQDPGPLQADTQYF; cdr3_nt: TGTGCCAGCAGCCAAGACCCAGGACCGCTTCAAGCAGATACGCAGTATTTT
d_call: TRBD2; clone_size: many; j_call: TRBJ2-3; v_call: TRBV9; cdr3_length: 16; cdr3_aa: CASSVGLAGGGDTQYF; cdr3_nt: TGTGCCAGCAGCGTAGGACTAGCGGGAGGTGGAGATACGCAGTATTTT
d_call: .; clone_size: few; j_call: TRBJ1-2; v_call: TRBV3-1; cdr3_length: 13; cdr3_aa: CASSQDRGKTPTF; cdr3_nt: TGTGCCAGCAGCCAAGATCGGGGTAAAACCCCCACCTTC
d_call: TRBD1; clone_size: few; j_call: TRBJ1-1; v_call: TRBV10-3; cdr3_length: 17; cdr3_aa: CAISENRDREWYTEAFF; cdr3_nt: TGTGCCATCAGTGAAAACCGGGACAGGGAGTGGTACACTGAAGCTTTCTTT
d_call: TRBD1; clone_size: few; j_call: TRBJ2-5; v_call: TRBV12-3/TRBV12-4; cdr3_length: 12; cdr3_aa: CASTLGQGRPYF; cdr3_nt: TGTGCCAGCACCCTGGGACAGGGACGACCATACTTC
d_call: .; clone_size: few; j_call: TRBJ1-2; v_call: TRBV10-3; cdr3_length: 15; cdr3_aa: CAISEATRINYGYTF; cdr3_nt: TGTGCCATCAGTGAGGCGACCAGGATAAACTATGGCTACACCTTC
d_call: .; clone_size: .; j_call: TRBJ2-7; v_call: TRBV19; cdr3_length: 18; cdr3_aa: CASSTTPMRGPLPYEQYF; cdr3_nt: TGTGCCAGTAGTACCACCCCGATGAGAGGGCCGCTTCCCTACGAGCAGTACTTC
d_call: TRBD1; clone_size: many; j_call: TRBJ1-6; v_call: TRBV12-3/TRBV12-4; cdr3_length: 15; cdr3_aa: CASRDRGSPNSPLHF; cdr3_nt: TGTGCCAGCAGGGACAGGGGATCCCCCAATTCACCCCTCCACTTT
d_call: .; clone_size: .; j_call: TRBJ2-5; v_call: TRBV27; cdr3_length: 14; cdr3_aa: CASSLYGVRETQYF; cdr3_nt: TGTGCCAGCAGTTTATACGGGGTCAGGGAGACCCAGTACTTC
d_call: .; clone_size: .; j_call: TRBJ1-1; v_call: TRBV10-3; cdr3_length: 16; cdr3_aa: CATTSEYSDMNTEAFF; cdr3_nt: TGTGCCACCACATCGGAATACAGCGACATGAACACTGAAGCTTTCTTT
d_call: .; clone_size: few; j_call: TRBJ2-7; v_call: TRBV12-3/TRBV12-4; cdr3_length: 13; cdr3_aa: CASSFGTRAEQYF; cdr3_nt: TGTGCCAGCAGTTTTGGGACTCGGGCCGAGCAGTACTTC
d_call: TRBD1; clone_size: .; j_call: TRBJ2-7; v_call: TRBV14; cdr3_length: 15; cdr3_aa: CASSPRGRGPYEQYF; cdr3_nt: TGTGCCAGCAGCCCCCGTGGCAGGGGGCCCTACGAGCAGTACTTC
d_call: TRBD2; clone_size: .; j_call: TRBJ2-1; v_call: TRBV19; cdr3_length: 16; cdr3_aa: CASSLHSGTTNNEQFF; cdr3_nt: TGTGCCAGTAGTCTTCACTCCGGGACTACCAACAATGAGCAGTTCTTC
d_call: TRBD2; clone_size: few; j_call: TRBJ2-3; v_call: TRBV5-1; cdr3_length: 18; cdr3_aa: CASSLVLGTSGLTDTQYF; cdr3_nt: TGCGCCAGCAGCTTGGTACTAGGGACTAGCGGCCTCACAGATACGCAGTATTTT
d_call: .; clone_size: .; j_call: TRBJ2-5; v_call: TRBV30; cdr3_length: 10; cdr3_aa: CAWSRETQYF; cdr3_nt: TGTGCCTGGAGTAGGGAGACCCAGTACTTC
d_call: .; clone_size: few; j_call: TRBJ1-2; v_call: TRBV18; cdr3_length: 14; cdr3_aa: CASSSNRAYYGYTF; cdr3_nt: TGTGCCAGCTCATCCAACAGGGCCTACTATGGCTACACCTTC
d_call: .; clone_size: .; j_call: TRBJ2-7; v_call: TRBV20-1; cdr3_length: 14; cdr3_aa: CSARVRLAAYEQYF; cdr3_nt: TGCAGTGCTAGAGTGCGTCTAGCAGCTTACGAGCAGTACTTC
d_call: .; clone_size: .; j_call: TRBJ2-5; v_call: TRBV28; cdr3_length: 15; cdr3_aa: CASSLGTVVSETQYF; cdr3_nt: TGTGCCAGCAGTTTGGGGACGGTAGTTAGTGAGACCCAGTACTTC
d_call: TRBD2; clone_size: .; j_call: TRBJ2-7; v_call: TRBV5-4; cdr3_length: 15; cdr3_aa: CASSLDSGGAYEQYF; cdr3_nt: TGTGCCAGCAGCTTGGATAGCGGGGGGGCCTACGAGCAGTACTTC
d_call: .; clone_size: few; j_call: TRBJ2-4; v_call: TRBV20-1; cdr3_length: 14; cdr3_aa: CSALSGVAKNIQYF; cdr3_nt: TGCAGTGCTTTATCAGGGGTAGCCAAAAACATTCAGTACTTC
d_call: .; clone_size: .; j_call: TRBJ1-1; v_call: TRBV6-1; cdr3_length: 13; cdr3_aa: CATNRDPNTEAFF; cdr3_nt: TGTGCCACCAACAGGGACCCGAACACTGAAGCTTTCTTT
d_call: TRBD2; clone_size: few; j_call: TRBJ2-1; v_call: TRBV12-3/TRBV12-4; cdr3_length: 16; cdr3_aa: CASSLTWTSSYNEQFF; cdr3_nt: TGTGCCAGCAGTTTAACCTGGACTAGCTCCTACAATGAGCAGTTCTTC
d_call: TRBD2; clone_size: few; j_call: TRBJ2-3; v_call: TRBV6-2/TRBV6-3; cdr3_length: 15; cdr3_aa: CASTRASGFTDTQYF; cdr3_nt: TGTGCCAGCACTCGGGCTAGCGGGTTCACAGATACGCAGTATTTT
d_call: .; clone_size: many; j_call: TRBJ2-4; v_call: TRBV4-1; cdr3_length: 16; cdr3_aa: CASSQVDSLGKNIQYF; cdr3_nt: TGCGCCAGCAGCCAAGTTGACTCTTTAGGCAAAAACATTCAGTACTTC
d_call: TRBD1; clone_size: .; j_call: TRBJ2-7; v_call: TRBV2; cdr3_length: 9; cdr3_aa: CALGRDSTF; cdr3_nt: TGTGCCCTAGGCCGGGACAGTACCTTC
d_call: .; clone_size: few; j_call: TRBJ1-6; v_call: TRBV6-2/TRBV6-3; cdr3_length: 16; cdr3_aa: CASSSHQQTNGSPLHF; cdr3_nt: TGTGCCAGCAGTTCCCATCAACAAACAAACGGTTCACCCCTCCACTTT
d_call: .; clone_size: few; j_call: TRBJ2-1; v_call: TRBV15; cdr3_length: 13; cdr3_aa: CATSRDRTGRRYF; cdr3_nt: TGTGCCACCAGCAGAGATCGTACGGGACGACGGTACTTC
d_call: .; clone_size: few; j_call: TRBJ2-3; v_call: TRBV6-2/TRBV6-3; cdr3_length: 16; cdr3_aa: CASSYLQGRSTDTQYF; cdr3_nt: TGTGCCAGCAGTTACCTTCAGGGGAGAAGCACAGATACGCAGTATTTT
d_call: .; clone_size: few; j_call: TRBJ2-7; v_call: TRBV2; cdr3_length: 14; cdr3_aa: CASRTDSTFYEQYF; cdr3_nt: TGTGCCAGCAGGACAGATTCCACCTTCTACGAGCAGTACTTC
d_call: TRBD2; clone_size: .; j_call: TRBJ2-1; v_call: TRBV6-2/TRBV6-3; cdr3_length: 16; cdr3_aa: CASSYPSGGLMDEQFF; cdr3_nt: TGTGCCAGCAGTTACCCTAGCGGGGGCCTGATGGATGAGCAGTTCTTC
d_call: .; clone_size: many; j_call: TRBJ1-6; v_call: TRBV12-3/TRBV12-4; cdr3_length: 13; cdr3_aa: CASSQGTGQTLHF; cdr3_nt: TGTGCCAGCAGTCAAGGGACGGGTCAAACCCTCCACTTT
d_call: .; clone_size: .; j_call: TRBJ2-7; v_call: TRBV7-8; cdr3_length: 15; cdr3_aa: CASSLALGRYYEQYF; cdr3_nt: TGTGCCAGCAGCTTAGCGCTCGGGCGCTACTACGAGCAGTACTTC
d_call: .; clone_size: .; j_call: TRBJ1-3; v_call: TRBV5-1; cdr3_length: 16; cdr3_aa: CASSVRVLSSGNTIYF; cdr3_nt: TGCGCCAGCAGCGTCAGGGTCTTAAGCTCTGGAAACACCATATATTTT
d_call: .; clone_size: .; j_call: TRBJ2-7; v_call: TRBV12-3/TRBV12-4; cdr3_length: 12; cdr3_aa: CASRSQGNEQYF; cdr3_nt: TGTGCCAGCAGGTCACAGGGTAACGAGCAGTACTTC
d_call: .; clone_size: .; j_call: TRBJ2-7; v_call: TRBV7-2; cdr3_length: 14; cdr3_aa: CASSLDQGRNEQYF; cdr3_nt: TGTGCCAGCAGCTTAGACCAGGGGCGGAACGAGCAGTACTTC
d_call: .; clone_size: once; j_call: TRBJ1-5; v_call: TRBV4-3; cdr3_length: 16; cdr3_aa: CASSQGSRGGYQPQHF; cdr3_nt: TGCGCCAGCAGCCAAGGTTCCAGGGGCGGTTATCAGCCCCAGCATTTT
d_call: .; clone_size: few; j_call: TRBJ2-2; v_call: TRBV9; cdr3_length: 14; cdr3_aa: CASSVRERTGELFF; cdr3_nt: TGTGCCAGCAGCGTAAGGGAGCGGACCGGGGAGCTGTTTTTT
d_call: .; clone_size: few; j_call: TRBJ2-7; v_call: TRBV4-3; cdr3_length: 15; cdr3_aa: CASSRMVGGTDEQYF; cdr3_nt: TGCGCCAGCAGCCGGATGGTCGGCGGAACGGACGAGCAGTACTTC
d_call: .; clone_size: .; j_call: TRBJ1-1; v_call: TRBV12-3/TRBV12-4; cdr3_length: 15; cdr3_aa: CASSLADTMNTEAFF; cdr3_nt: TGTGCCAGCAGTTTGGCGGACACTATGAACACTGAAGCTTTCTTT
d_call: .; clone_size: once; j_call: TRBJ2-1; v_call: TRBV12-3/TRBV12-4; cdr3_length: 11; cdr3_aa: CASSLPHEQFF; cdr3_nt: TGTGCCAGCAGCCTCCCCCATGAGCAGTTCTTC
d_call: TRBD1; clone_size: .; j_call: TRBJ1-4; v_call: TRBV7-2; cdr3_length: 14; cdr3_aa: CASSLTGQGEKLFF; cdr3_nt: TGTGCCAGCAGCTTAACGGGACAGGGGGAGAAACTGTTTTTT
d_call: TRBD1; clone_size: .; j_call: TRBJ1-1; v_call: TRBV7-2; cdr3_length: 15; cdr3_aa: CASSPTGDSNTEAFF; cdr3_nt: TGTGCCAGCAGCCCGACAGGGGACTCTAACACTGAAGCTTTCTTT